The 31 T cell receptor beta chains in this list originate from one sample, sequenced in a study of T-cell reconstitution after alpha-beta-depleted transplantation in children. Unique molecular identifiers were built into the TCRbeta library. TCRdb recomputed calls from the PCR reads with MiXCR, one row per CDR3 protein. The sample lists approximately 490,000 distinct CDR3 sequences, about 10% seen once, with roughly 2.1% in the top ten. The input for sequencing was PBMCs, taken before TCRalphabeta/CD19-depleted stem cell transplant. The source of these receptors is a child aged 2-15 years with inherited bone marrow failure, due to receive a stem cell transplant.

The table lists this clonotype with many counts. The CDR3 spells CAISALGLAGVDLITDTQYF. CDR3 bases: TGTGCCATCAGCGCCCTGGGGCTAGCGGGAGTTGACCTGATCACAGATACGCAGTATTTT. The chain employs TRBV10-3 and TRBJ2-3, with 10 bases identical to TRBD2. The ends lost 6 bases at V and 2 bases at J; junction bases unmatched: 20. Germline CDR1 ENHRY, CDR2 SYGVKD. The CDR3 is 20 residues long.

The J gene is TRBJ2-7, the V gene TRBV12-3 or TRBV12-4, with 8 bases matching TRBD2. The CDR3 has 16 residues. The V segment lost 6 bases and the J segment 2 bases; nucleotides outside the gene matches: 12. CDR3 region: CASSAPGVAGTYEQYF. DNA for the CDR3: TGTGCCAGCAGCGCCCCCGGGGTAGCGGGGACCTACGAGCAGTACTTC.

The chain is built from TRBV27 and TRBJ2-1, with 9 bases aligning to TRBD1. CDR3 length equals 15 residues. The V segment lost 5 bases and the J segment 2 bases; nucleotides outside the gene matches: 4. From germline, CDR1 is MNHEY and CDR2 SMNVEV (reference sequence). CDR3 bases: TGTGCCAGCAGTGTCACAGGGGGCGCCTACAATGAGCAGTTCTTC. It translates to CASSVTGGAYNEQFF.

About this clonotype itself: Since a much larger clone is just one base distant, this may be a read error. V is TRBV4-3 and J is TRBJ2-7, with D maybe TRBD2 (6 bases). Germline CDR1 reads LGHNA; CDR2 reads YSLEER. V was cut by 4 bases and J by 3 bases, with 13 bases left in between. The CDR3 spans 14 residues. CDR3 residues: CASSLRLVGYEQYF. The DNA for the CDR3 is TGCGCCAGCAGCCTTCGACTAGTGGGCTACGAGCAGTACTTC.

As concerns this clonotype: A read error may be the cause here, since a much bigger clone is one base away. The conserved final phenylalanine or tryptophan is absent from the CDR3, which likely points to a read error. V and J are TRBV7-9 and TRBJ2-1; no reliable D call. Germline CDR1 reads SEHNR; CDR2 reads FQNEAQ (reference sequence). The CDR3 has 16 amino acids. Trimming stripped 0 bases from V and 3 bases from J, with 12 bases between. The CDR3 spells CASSLAQGRNYNEQFL. The CDR3 DNA is TGTGCCAGCAGCTTAGCGCAAGGTAGAAACTACAATGAGCAGTTCCTC.

A remark on this clonotype: It may be a read error: a sequence one base away is much more abundant. This chain links TRBV28 with TRBJ2-7, with 8 bases fitting TRBD1. The V and J ends lost 3 bases and 7 bases, in that order; junction bases with no gene match: 8. Germline assignment: CDR1 MDHEN and CDR2 SYDVKM. The CDR3 covers 14 residues. CDR3 sequence: CASSFWTGNNEQYF. The CDR3 DNA is TGTGCCAGCAGTTTTTGGACAGGGAACAATGAGCAGTACTTC.

The V and J genes are TRBV12-3 or TRBV12-4 and TRBJ2-1; 8 nucleotides match TRBD2. V was pared by 2 bases and J by 4 bases, with 13 bases of the junction left unmatched. There are 18 residues in the CDR3. The CDR3 DNA sequence: TGTGCCAGCAGTTTAACGCTCGGGGGGGTTCCTTCTTACAATGAGCAGTTCTTC. Its protein product is CASSLTLGGVPSYNEQFF.

V gene TRBV7-8 combines with J gene TRBJ2-1, with no clear D. Germline V CDR1 and CDR2: SGHVS, FQNEAQ. The CDR3 totals 15 residues. Deletions cut 8 bases from V and 1 base from J, with 15 bases between. CDR3 in amino acids: CASEADGSSYNEQFF. DNA of the CDR3: TGTGCCAGCGAGGCAGACGGGTCTTCCTACAATGAGCAGTTCTTC. Drawing the rest from reference TRBV7-8 and TRBJ2-1, the complete variable domain is GAGVSQSPRYKVAKRGQDVALRCDPISGHVSLFWYQQALGQGPEFLTYFQNEAQLDKSGLPSDRFFAERPEGSVSTLKIQRTQQEDSAVYLCASEADGSSYNEQFFGPGTRLTVL.

This clonotype was recorded many times. The chain employs TRBV12-3 or TRBV12-4 and TRBJ1-6; TRBD1 matches 8 bases. The CDR3 sequence is 18 residues long. Trimming took 6 bases from V and 4 from J; bases not matched to a gene: 14. This CDR3 reads CASSPGGSAGAYNSPLHF. The CDR3 DNA follows: TGTGCCAGCAGCCCAGGGGGCAGCGCGGGCGCATATAATTCACCCCTCCACTTT.

This clonotype was observed at least ten times. V usage is TRBV10-3 and J usage is TRBJ2-2, with 7 bases matching TRBD2. The CDR3 extends over 14 amino acids. J lost 4 bases, V lost 3 bases, and 2 bases had no gene match. CDR1 ENHRY and CDR2 SYGVKD come from the germline V gene. The CDR3: CAISDGGSTGELFF. DNA for the CDR3: TGTGCCATCAGTGATGGCGGGAGCACCGGGGAGCTGTTTTTT.

This clonotype was seen many times. V and J are TRBV6-2 or TRBV6-3 and TRBJ2-6; either TRBD1 or TRBD2 may supply D (5 bases each). There are 15 residues in the CDR3. The V gene's germline CDR1 is MNHEY and CDR2 SVGEGT. Trimming shortened V by 2 bases and J by 2 bases, and 7 bases separated the two germline ends. The CDR3 DNA reads TGTGCCAGCAGTTACGGGGGAGCTGGGGCCAACGTCCTGACTTTC. As protein: CASSYGGAGANVLTF.

This clonotype was counted many times. The V gene is TRBV15, the J gene TRBJ1-2; D gene uncertain. V lost 11 bases, J lost 2 bases, and 12 bases lay in between. The CDR3 consists of 12 residues. CDR1 and CDR2 from the germline V gene are LNHNV and YYDKDF (reference sequence). The CDR3 reads CAVSLGNYGYTF. CDR3 coding DNA: TGTGCCGTCTCCCTGGGGAACTATGGCTACACCTTC.

This clonotype was seen many times. This rearrangement joins TRBV10-3 to TRBJ2-3; 10 bases are a match to TRBD1. The germline CDR1 and CDR2 sequences are ENHRY and SYGVKD. The CDR3 loop spans 13 amino acids. Unmatched junction bases numbered 5, after V lost 11 bases and J lost 3 bases. Written as DNA, the CDR3 is TGTGCCGTTGGACAGGGGGGGACAGATACGCAGTATTTT. Translating gives CAVGQGGTDTQYF.

This clonotype was detected once. V and J are TRBV6-2 or TRBV6-3 and TRBJ2-1; possible D gene TRBD2, 6 bases. V gave up 4 bases and J gave up 8 bases, with 15 bases separating them. CDR1 is MNHEY and CDR2 is SVGEGT in the germline V gene. The CDR3 totals 14 residues. DNA of the CDR3: TGTGCCAGCAGTTTAGAACGCGGGATGGATGAGCAGTTCTTC. It translates to CASSLERGMDEQFF.

The chain joins TRBV4-3 to TRBJ1-1; D is unresolved. V lost 2 bases and J 0 bases, leaving 10 bases between the germline ends. Germline loops: CDR1 LGHNA, CDR2 YSLEER. The CDR3 has 15 residues. The CDR3: CASSQRVQMNTEAFF. DNA for the CDR3: TGCGCCAGCAGCCAACGGGTACAGATGAACACTGAAGCTTTCTTT.

This clonotype was found many times. The rearrangement uses TRBV28 and TRBJ2-1; 7 positions match TRBD2. Trimming cost V 3 bases and J 7 bases; bases outside gene matches: 3. From germline, CDR1 is MDHEN and CDR2 SYDVKM. CDR3 length: 13 residues. CDR3 DNA: TGTGCCAGCAGTTTGACTAGCTGGAATGAGCAGTTCTTC. It codes for CASSLTSWNEQFF.

A remark on this clonotype: Since a much larger clone is just one base distant, this may be a read error. The CDR3 nucleotides are TGCAGCACCGGTCGGGGACAGACATCAGATACGCAGTATTTT. The encoded protein is CSTGRGQTSDTQYF. The chain carries TRBV29-1 and TRBJ2-3; 7 bases are a match to TRBD1. The CDR3 is made up of 14 amino acids. Trimming removed 8 bases from V and 4 bases from J; junction bases left unmatched: 12. Germline V gene lookup returns CDR1 SQVTM and CDR2 ANQGSEA.

This clonotype has only a few counts. The CDR3 sequence is CASSQVLANYEQYF. The CDR3 DNA reads TGTGCCAGCAGCCAAGTGCTGGCGAACTACGAGCAGTACTTC. The rearrangement joins TRBV4-2 to TRBJ2-7; D gene uncertain. The CDR3 runs 14 residues. V was clipped by 1 base and J by 3 bases, with 10 bases between them. In germline, CDR1 is LGHNA, CDR2 YNFKEQ.

This clonotype was detected ten times or more. The chain uses TRBV5-1 and TRBJ2-2; 15 positions agree with TRBD2. This CDR3 is built from 18 residues. V lost 4 bases to trimming and J lost 2 bases; unmatched junction nucleotides: 6. Germline assignment: CDR1 SGHRS and CDR2 YFSETQ. CDR3: CASSPRTSGRGNTGELFF. The CDR3 DNA reads as TGCGCCAGCAGCCCCCGGACTAGCGGGAGGGGTAACACCGGGGAGCTGTTTTTT.

This clonotype was seen at least ten times. The V and J genes are TRBV4-1 and TRBJ1-2; a weak D match, TRBD1 (6 bases). The germline V and J ends were trimmed by 3 bases and 6 bases, with 17 bases remaining between them. The CDR3 runs to 15 residues. The germline CDR1 and CDR2 sequences are MGHRA and YSYEKL. CDR3 loop: CASSQPQGTGHGYTF. The CDR3 DNA follows: TGCGCCAGCAGCCAGCCCCAGGGGACCGGGCATGGCTACACCTTC.

In DNA, the CDR3 is TGTGCCAGCAGCTTGTTTAGAGCGGGCGAGCAGTTCTTC. It encodes CASSLFRAGEQFF. The chain has TRBV7-2 and TRBJ2-1, with D possibly TRBD2 on 6 matching bases. Trimming left V 3 bases short and J 10 bases short, with 13 bases between. The CDR3 is made up of 13 amino acids. The V gene's germline CDR1 is SGHTA and CDR2 FQGNSA.

The chain carries TRBV28 and TRBJ1-5, with 9 bases that match TRBD1. Losses at the gene ends were 1 base for V and 3 bases for J; bases not matched to a gene: 4. Germline-derived CDR1 and CDR2 are MDHEN and SYDVKM. The CDR3 length is 16 residues. CDR3 amino acids: CASSLSGTGYNQPQHF. CDR3 nucleotides: TGTGCCAGCAGTTTATCCGGGACAGGGTACAATCAGCCCCAGCATTTT.

This clonotype was counted between two and nine times. This chain links TRBV6-1 with TRBJ2-7; 8 nucleotides match TRBD1. Germline V gives CDR1 MNHNS, CDR2 SASEGT. The CDR3 has 14 residues. Unmatched junction bases numbered 7, after V lost 8 bases and J lost 1 base. As DNA, the CDR3 is TGTGCCAGCGCCCCGGACAGGGAGTCCTACGAGCAGTACTTC. As protein: CASAPDRESYEQYF.

About this clonotype itself: One end of the junction varies from germline; a read error may be responsible. This chain uses TRBV3-1 with TRBJ2-5; 9 bases line up with TRBD2. CDR1 LGHDT and CDR2 YNNKEL come from the germline V gene (reference sequence). This CDR3 contains 19 residues. The CDR3 protein is CTSSSTYGLAQGLQETQYF. The CDR3, as DNA: TGTACCAGCAGTTCAACCTATGGACTAGCGCAGGGACTTCAAGAGACCCAGTACTTC.

This clonotype was counted at least ten times. The gene calls are TRBV20-1 and TRBJ1-4; TRBD1 might be the D (6 bases). CDR3 size: 13 residues. V was shortened by 6 bases and J by 6 bases, with 14 bases between the two germline ends. Germline V gives CDR1 DFQATT, CDR2 SNEGSKA (reference sequence). CDR3 protein: CSAGRGQDEKLFF. CDR3 nucleotide sequence: TGCAGTGCCGGTCGGGGGCAGGATGAAAAACTGTTTTTT.

There are many counts of this clonotype. This chain connects TRBV28 to TRBJ2-7; unclear D gene. V was cut by 5 bases and J by 0 bases, with 8 bases left in between. The germline V gene has CDR1 MDHEN and CDR2 SYDVKM. The CDR3 runs to 13 residues. DNA of the CDR3: TGTGCCAGCAGTGATTCCAGCTCCTACGAGCAGTACTTC. Its translation: CASSDSSSYEQYF.

This clonotype was seen ten or more times. V usage is TRBV19 and J usage is TRBJ2-1; unclear D gene. V gave up 1 base and J gave up 4 bases, with 11 bases separating them. The CDR3 spans 15 residues. The germline CDR1 and CDR2 sequences are LNHDA and SQIVND (reference sequence). CDR3 sequence: CASSIVPLSYNEQFF. The CDR3 DNA reads TGTGCCAGTAGTATAGTCCCGCTAAGTTACAATGAGCAGTTCTTC. The complete variable domain, with remaining parts taken from reference TRBV19 and TRBJ2-1, reads DGGITQSPKYLFRKEGQNVTLSCEQNLNHDAMYWYRQDPGQGLRLIYYSQIVNDFQKGDIAEGYSVSREKKESFPLTVTSAQKNPTAFYLCASSIVPLSYNEQFFGPGTRLTVL.

CDR3 in DNA: TGTGCCAGCAGCTCGGGACTAGCGGGACCCGTTAGCACCGGGGAGCTGTTTTTT. Translation gives CASSSGLAGPVSTGELFF. This chain links TRBV11-2 with TRBJ2-2, with TRBD2 matching 13 bases. CDR1 is SGHAT, CDR2 FQNNGV, per germline. The CDR3 consists of 18 residues. V was clipped by 4 bases and J by 4 bases; unmatched bases: 9.

This chain connects TRBV6-2 or TRBV6-3 to TRBJ1-1, with D tentatively TRBD1 (6 bases). The germline V gene encodes CDR1 MNHEY and CDR2 SVGEGT. V lost 2 bases and J lost 0, with 16 bases in between. This CDR3 region has 17 residues. The CDR3 coding sequence is TGTGCCAGCAGTTACGCCTCTGACAGGCCCATGAACACTGAAGCTTTCTTT. Its protein product is CASSYASDRPMNTEAFF.

This clonotype appeared many times. The V gene is TRBV4-2, the J gene TRBJ2-7, with a possible D match to TRBD1 (5 bases). Germline V gene sequence: CDR1 LGHNA, CDR2 YNFKEQ. The V and J ends lost 1 base and 4 bases respectively, with 14 bases between them. The CDR3 spans 15 residues. The CDR3 sequence: CASSQARDRRYEQYF. The DNA of the CDR3 is TGTGCCAGCAGCCAAGCTAGAGACAGAAGATACGAGCAGTACTTC.

This clonotype was seen repeatedly, ten times or more. V usage is TRBV19 and J usage is TRBJ2-6; tentatively, D is TRBD2 (6 bases). The CDR3 extends over 16 amino acids. Trimming left V 4 bases short and J 0 bases short, with 10 bases between. Germline V gene sequence: CDR1 LNHDA, CDR2 SQIVND (reference sequence). The CDR3 DNA reads as TGTGCCAGTAGTAGCGGGATGAGCTCTGGGGCCAACGTCCTGACTTTC. Residues: CASSSGMSSGANVLTF.